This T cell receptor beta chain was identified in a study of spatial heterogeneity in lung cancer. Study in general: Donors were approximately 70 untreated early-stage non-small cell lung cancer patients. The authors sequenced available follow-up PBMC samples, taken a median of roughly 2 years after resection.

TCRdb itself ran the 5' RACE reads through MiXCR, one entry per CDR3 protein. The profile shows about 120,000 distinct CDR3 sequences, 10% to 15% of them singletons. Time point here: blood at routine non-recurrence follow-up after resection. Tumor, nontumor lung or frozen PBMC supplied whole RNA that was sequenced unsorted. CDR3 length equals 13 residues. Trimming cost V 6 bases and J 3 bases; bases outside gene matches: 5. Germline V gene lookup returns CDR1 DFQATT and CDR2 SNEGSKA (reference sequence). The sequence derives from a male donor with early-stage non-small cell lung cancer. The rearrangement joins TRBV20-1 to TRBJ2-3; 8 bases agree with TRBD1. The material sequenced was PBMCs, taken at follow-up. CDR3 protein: CSAYTGGTDTQYF. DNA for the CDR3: TGCAGTGCGTACACAGGGGGGACAGATACGCAGTATTTT.